Following are 22 T cell receptor beta chains from one sample sequenced in a study of T cell clones after liver transplantation. The repertoire was sequenced with immunoSEQ multiplex PCR; TCRdb's copy has only in-frame clones and lacks some. The table includes fewer than 25,000 clones, around 90% detected once. The sequences come from CD8+ T cells from blood, collected before liver transplant. These receptors originate from a human donor who received a liver transplant.

This chain joins TRBV29-1 and TRBJ2-5; D is uncertain. Trimming stripped 1 base from V and 1 base from J, with 10 bases between. The CDR3 is made up of 14 amino acids. CDR1 and CDR2 (germline): SQVTM, ANQGSEA. CDR3 sequence (DNA): TGCAGCGTTGAAGGAGGAGAAGGCCAAGAGACCCAGTACTTC. Its protein product is CSVEGGEGQETQYF.

The chain employs TRBV7-9 and TRBJ1-1; D not resolved. The ends were cut back, 4 bases at V and 0 bases at J, with 12 bases in the middle. Germline lookup yields CDR1 SEHNR and CDR2 FQNEAQ (reference sequence). The CDR3 runs 15 residues. In nucleotides, the CDR3 is TGTGCCAGCAGCTCCCCCATAAAAATGAACACTGAAGCTTTCTTT. Amino acids: CASSSPIKMNTEAFF.

The chain uses TRBV11-2 and TRBJ2-3; either TRBD1 or TRBD2 may fit D (5 bases each). Germline V CDR1 and CDR2: SGHAT, FQNNGV. V lost 1 base and J lost 5, with 16 bases in between. CDR3 length equals 16 residues. DNA for the CDR3: TGTGCCAGCAGCTTAGGGACTGGGGCACGAATAGATACGCAGTATTTT. Its protein is CASSLGTGARIDTQYF. Using reference TRBV11-2 and TRBJ2-3 for the parts outside the CDR3, the full variable domain is EAGVAQSPRYKIIEKRQSVAFWCNPISGHATLYWYQQILGQGPKLLIQFQNNGVVDDSQLPKDRFSAERLKGVDSTLKIQPAKLEDSAVYLCASSLGTGARIDTQYFGPGTRLTVL.

In its sample, this clone was seen once. The rearrangement uses TRBV4-1 and TRBJ2-7; no clear D. The CDR3 consists of 15 residues. V lost 1 base to trimming and J lost 6 bases, with 16 bases between them. Germline assignment: CDR1 MGHRA and CDR2 YSYEKL. This CDR3 is CASSQVQTRPSEQYF. The CDR3 DNA follows: TGCGCCAGCAGCCAAGTCCAAACGAGACCTTCCGAGCAGTACTTC.

V is TRBV27 and J is TRBJ2-7, with a tentative D call TRBD2 (5 bases). V was clipped by 8 bases and J by 0 bases, with 11 bases between them. CDR1 is MNHEY, CDR2 SMNVEV, per germline (reference sequence). The CDR3 extends over 13 amino acids. The CDR3 here is CASSHGISYEQYF. In nucleotides, the CDR3 is TGTGCCAGCTCCCACGGGATCTCCTACGAGCAGTACTTC.

The chain joins TRBV6-7 to TRBJ1-4, with 10 bases fitting TRBD1. TRBV6-7 is classed as an ORF, of uncertain function. V gave up 8 bases and J gave up 3 bases; unmatched junction bases: 12. CDR3 length equals 17 residues. The CDR3 nucleotides are TGTGCCAGCCGACCGGGACAGGGGAAGGATTCTAATGAAAAACTGTTTTTT. It specifies CASRPGQGKDSNEKLFF.

The chain links TRBV27 to TRBJ1-1; no clear D. The CDR3 length is 14 residues. Germline assignment: CDR1 MNHEY and CDR2 SMNVEV (reference sequence). V was clipped by 1 base and J by 2 bases, with 8 bases between them. As DNA, the CDR3 is TGTGCCAGCAGTTTATTACCCACCAACACTGAAGCTTTCTTT. Amino acid sequence: CASSLLPTNTEAFF.

DNA of the CDR3: TGTGCCAGCACCCACCTTCTAGCGGGAGGGCAAGAGACCCAGTACTTC. Its protein product is CASTHLLAGGQETQYF. This chain links TRBV28 with TRBJ2-5; 12 nucleotides agree with TRBD2. The ends lost 7 bases at V and 2 bases at J; junction bases unmatched: 8. This CDR3 spans 16 amino acids. The germline gives CDR1 MDHEN, CDR2 SYDVKM.

The count of this clone is one. V and J are TRBV9 and TRBJ2-7; 10 bases align to TRBD1. Germline-derived CDR1 and CDR2 are SGDLS and YYNGEE. J was trimmed by 3 bases and V by 4 bases; bases with no gene match: 4. This CDR3 spans 14 amino acids. DNA for the CDR3: TGTGCCAGCAGCCCTGGGACAGGGGACTACGAGCAGTACTTC. It is translated as CASSPGTGDYEQYF.

This chain uses TRBV29-1 with TRBJ2-3; 16 nucleotides align to TRBD2. With V trimmed by 4 bases and J by 3 bases, 4 bases remained unmatched. Germline values: CDR1 SQVTM, CDR2 ANQGSEA. This CDR3 contains 16 residues. In DNA, the CDR3 is TGCAGCGTTGCAGGGACTAGCGGGAGGGGTACAGATACGCAGTATTTT. Its translation: CSVAGTSGRGTDTQYF.

Only a few counts were recorded for this clone. The chain links TRBV7-9 to TRBJ1-3, with 7 bases aligning to TRBD1. CDR1 is SEHNR, CDR2 FQNEAQ, per germline (reference sequence). This CDR3 has 18 residues. Unmatched junction bases numbered 15, after V lost 2 bases and J lost 5 bases. CDR3 nucleotide sequence: TGTGCCAGCAGCTTAATCGCGACAGGGAGTAATAACAGAAACACCATATATTTT. It yields the protein CASSLIATGSNNRNTIYF.

Here the CDR3 DNA reads TGTGCCAGCAGTTACGGCGGGAGTGGAGTGAATGAGCAGTTCTTC. Protein: CASSYGGSGVNEQFF. The V call is TRBV6-5, the J call TRBJ2-1; 7 bases match TRBD2. The CDR3 runs to 15 residues. Trimming at V came to 2 bases and at J to 7 bases, leaving 8 bases not matched to a gene. Germline V gives CDR1 MNHEY, CDR2 SVGAGI.

Details on this clone: The germline gene is not matched at one end of the junction; a read error may be the cause. The rearrangement uses TRBV27 and TRBJ2-1; D gene unclear. Germline lookup yields CDR1 MNHEY and CDR2 SMNVEV (reference sequence). The CDR3 is made up of 13 amino acids. CDR3 in amino acids: CASSLWVYNEQFF. In DNA, the CDR3 is TGTGCCAGCAGTTTATGGGTTTACAATGAACAGTTCTTC.

The chain employs TRBV5-2 and TRBJ2-7; whether TRBD2, the table's D call, matches the DNA was not checked. TRBV5-2 is a pseudogene segment. The CDR3 sequence is 13 residues long. This chain's CDR3 is CASSLGRTYEQYF. DNA of the CDR3: TGTGCCAGCAGCTTGGGCAGGACTTACGAGCAGTACTTC.

The chain is built from TRBV28 and TRBJ2-7; TRBD1 agrees at 9 bases. Germline loops: CDR1 MDHEN, CDR2 SYDVKM. This CDR3 is 13 amino acids long. With 6 bases clipped from V and 3 bases from J, the junction kept 3 bases outside the gene matches. CDR3 sequence reads: CASRATGGYEQYF. DNA of the CDR3: TGTGCCAGCAGGGCGACAGGGGGCTACGAGCAGTACTTC.

The V gene is TRBV30, the J gene TRBJ1-4, with D tentatively TRBD1 (6 bases). Trimming took 4 bases from V and 5 from J, leaving 11 bases between them. Germline values: CDR1 GTSNPN, CDR2 SVGIG (reference sequence). The CDR3 length is 13 residues. The CDR3 coding sequence is TGTGCCTGGACGCCCGGACAGAATGAAAAACTGTTTTTT. Translated: CAWTPGQNEKLFF.

The rearrangement uses TRBV7-2 and TRBJ2-2, with 9 bases fitting TRBD2. The CDR3 covers 16 residues. J gave up 9 bases and V 5 bases, and 13 bases lay outside the gene matches. The germline V gene encodes CDR1 SGHTA and CDR2 FQGNSA. The CDR3 region has the DNA TGTGCCAGCAGCCCTGGGACTAGCATTCCTTTAAGGGAGCTGTTTTTT. Its translation: CASSPGTSIPLRELFF.

This clone showed up just once. This CDR3 is CASYDWTATSYGYTF. CDR3 bases: TGTGCCAGCTATGATTGGACAGCTACGTCCTATGGCTACACCTTC. This chain links TRBV6-1 with TRBJ1-2; the D gene is possibly TRBD1 (6 bases). CDR1 is MNHNS and CDR2 is SASEGT in the germline V gene. This CDR3 contains 15 residues. The V gene lost 8 bases and the J gene lost 4 bases, with 20 bases spanning the gap.

V is TRBV30 and J is TRBJ2-2; 7 nucleotides match TRBD1. The CDR3 is 12 amino acids. Germline CDR1 is GTSNPN and CDR2 is SVGIG (reference sequence). The J segment lost 5 bases and the V segment lost 5 bases, leaving 2 bases of the junction unmatched. CDR3: CAWATGTGELFF. DNA for the CDR3: TGTGCCTGGGCGACAGGGACCGGGGAGCTGTTTTTT.

This clone appeared a single time. The chain's CDR3 is CASSSDGSEQFF. The DNA of the CDR3 is TGTGCCAGCAGCTCTGATGGATCCGAGCAGTTCTTC. The V and J genes are TRBV13 and TRBJ2-1, with unresolved D. CDR3 length: 12 residues. Looked up from germline, CDR1 is PRHDT and CDR2 is FYEKMQ (reference sequence). V lost 4 bases and J lost 10, with 11 bases in between.

The gene calls are TRBV21-1 and TRBJ2-7; the table names TRBD2, a call not compared with the DNA. TRBV21-1 is a known pseudogene. This CDR3 spans 14 amino acids. The CDR3 bases are TGTGCCATACCCAAAGCCAACCTCATCTACGAGCAGTACTTC. This encodes CAIPKANLIYEQYF.

The V and J genes are TRBV6-5 and TRBJ1-1, with 7 bases fitting TRBD1. Germline-derived CDR1 and CDR2 are MNHEY and SVGAGI. After removal of 2 bases from V and 2 bases from J, the junction contained 2 bases not matched to a gene. The CDR3 is made up of 14 amino acids. CDR3 nucleotides: TGTGCCAGCAGTTACGAGGGGGCAAACACTGAAGCTTTCTTT. Translated: CASSYEGANTEAFF.